The TCR beta chain described here comes from a study of shared clonotypes between healthy human individuals. General study points: Generally, naive subsets came out with larger estimated richness than memory subsets. The researchers took only blood, and tissue repertoires probably look different. Around 5% was the fraction of naive CD4 clonotypes found shared across a few donors.

It was across several immunoSEQ plates that each subset's genomic DNA was evenly split. TCRdb keeps only in-frame clones here, not all; method: immunoSEQ multiplex PCR. The sample has around 1.4 million clones, less than 99% seen once. About this clone: Its specificity is not known.

V lost 6 bases and J lost 7; bases outside the gene matches: 17. This CDR3 has 17 amino acids. In germline, CDR1 is SQVTM, CDR2 ANQGSEA. The sample taken for sequencing was naive CD4+ T cells sorted from blood. Specified subset: CD45RA+ positively selected. The J gene is TRBJ2-1, the V gene TRBV29-1, with 11 nucleotides matching TRBD2. The TCR originated in a man aged 25-45 years in good health. CDR3 bases: TGCAGCGTCGCCCCCAAGTCCCTAGCGGGAGGTGGTAATGAGCAGTTCTTC. Encoded protein: CSVAPKSLAGGGNEQFF.